These 4 T cell receptor beta chains share one sample of origin, sequenced in a study of patients and donors after allogeneic stem cell transplantation. MiXCR, applied by TCRdb to the RT-PCR reads, yields one record per CDR3 protein. Seen here are about 200,000 distinct CDR3 sequences, roughly 38% observed once, and the top ten hold roughly 11%. Specimen: blood, either unsorted or a sorted T cell fraction (not recorded which). The source is a human donor who was either an allogeneic HSCT recipient or a stem cell or donor lymphocyte infusion donor (not recorded which). It is not recorded whose cells these are; they may come from a transplant donor.

CDR3 DNA sequence: TGTGCCAGCAGCCTTGGACTGAAAGGAAACACCATATATTTT. The encoded protein is CASSLGLKGNTIYF. The V gene is TRBV7-2, the J gene TRBJ1-3; D is unresolved. V shed 5 bases and J shed 4 bases, with 12 bases lying between them. Germline lookup yields CDR1 SGHTA and CDR2 FQGNSA. This CDR3 has 14 amino acids.

The rearrangement uses TRBV5-1 and TRBJ1-6; D is possibly TRBD1 (6 bases). This CDR3 has 15 amino acids. The germline V and J ends were trimmed by 4 bases and 7 bases, with 15 bases remaining between them. Germline CDR1 reads SGHRS; CDR2 reads YFSETQ. Here the CDR3 DNA reads TGCGCCAGCAGCCAGAAGGGGGTTGGCAATTCACCCCTCCACTTT. As protein: CASSQKGVGNSPLHF.

The chain uses TRBV4-1 and TRBJ2-5, with TRBD2 identical over 8 bases. Germline CDR1 reads MGHRA; CDR2 reads YSYEKL. Trimming cost V 1 base and J 1 base; bases outside gene matches: 5. This CDR3 has 16 amino acids. CDR3 residues: CASSQGWAGGQETQYF. The CDR3, as DNA: TGCGCCAGCAGCCAAGGGTGGGCGGGGGGCCAAGAGACCCAGTACTTC.

This clonotype showed up just a few times. This chain connects TRBV4-2 to TRBJ1-1; D is unresolved. The CDR3 runs 18 residues. CDR1 and CDR2 from the germline V gene are LGHNA and YNFKEQ. Trimming stripped 1 base from V and 3 bases from J, with 21 bases between. CDR3 nucleotides: TGTGCCAGCAGCCAAGTGGTAACCGAATCAAGAGTGGACACTGAAGCTTTCTTT. Translated: CASSQVVTESRVDTEAFF.